One TCR beta chain is described in this entry. The antigen remains unidentified. Trimming shortened V by 1 base and J by 14 bases, and 8 bases separated the two germline ends. This CDR3 is 11 amino acids long. The data are from a study of T-cell memory formation after mild COVID-19. Study background: The two donors had largely donor-specific TCR clusters.

TCRdb independently ran MiXCR on the 5' RACE reads; one entry per CDR3 protein. The sample includes roughly 260,000 distinct CDR3 sequences, approximately 16% of them seen just once. The study's findings and limits: Pre-infection memory already had some responding clones, implying cross-reactive memory joined. What remained unconfirmed was the SARS-CoV-2 specificity of second-wave clones peaking on day 37. Mainly in CM and EM were contracting CD4+ clones; CD8+ were in EMRA.

Sequenced: PBMCs or a T cell subset sorted from them (not recorded which). The genes are TRBV12-3 or TRBV12-4 and TRBJ1-4; D gene uncertain. This TCR derives from a young man who had mild COVID-19 (a few samples of this study predate the infection). Cell type and time point are not known. The CDR3 sequence is CASSLGGWLFF. DNA for the CDR3: TGTGCCAGCAGTTTAGGCGGGTGGCTGTTTTTT.